The 11 T cell receptor beta chains listed next were all sequenced from one sample in a study of beta chain features in type 1 diabetes. Expressed TCRB transcripts were sequenced, since all the RNA that had been isolated was reverse transcribed. Profiled with immunoSEQ multiplex PCR; TCRdb holds only in-frame clones, not every one. The sample shows around 340,000 clones, about 19% of them seen only once. The sample was naive CD4+ T cells from blood. The receptors originated from a woman under 30 in good health.

The rearrangement joins TRBV6-6 to TRBJ1-2; D gene uncertain. Per the germline V gene, CDR1 is MNHNY and CDR2 is SVGAGI (reference sequence). V was shortened by 0 bases and J by 4 bases, with 3 bases between the two germline ends. The CDR3 runs to 12 residues. As DNA, the CDR3 is TGTGCCAGCAGTTACTCCCTCTATGGCTACACCTTC. Translation: CASSYSLYGYTF.

V is TRBV9 and J is TRBJ2-7; D not certain. This CDR3 contains 16 residues. Germline V gives CDR1 SGDLS, CDR2 YYNGEE. V lost 4 bases to trimming and J lost 2 bases, with 19 bases between them. The CDR3 DNA reads TGTGCCAGCAGCCCTCTCACTTCTTCCCCACCCTACGAGCAGTACTTC. It codes for CASSPLTSSPPYEQYF.

Only a few counts were recorded for this clone. The chain recombines TRBV10-3 with TRBJ2-1; maybe TRBD1 (6 bases). The V end was cut by 4 bases, the J end by 2 bases, with 12 bases between. The CDR3 consists of 15 residues. CDR1 is ENHRY, CDR2 SYGVKD, per germline. The CDR3 coding sequence is TGTGCCATCAGTGTACAGGGTGGCGCCTACAATGAGCAGTTCTTC. Translating gives CAISVQGGAYNEQFF.

The chain combines TRBV7-2 with TRBJ2-7; possible D gene TRBD1, 6 bases. There are 15 residues in the CDR3. Germline values: CDR1 SGHTA, CDR2 FQGNSA. Trimming removed 5 bases from V and 0 bases from J, with 14 bases in between. The chain's CDR3 is CASSVYRAGSYEQYF. As DNA, the CDR3 is TGTGCCAGCAGCGTATACAGGGCAGGCTCCTACGAGCAGTACTTC.

This chain links TRBV21-1 with TRBJ2-7; the D call in the table, TRBD2, was not verified against the DNA. TRBV21-1 has pseudogene status. The CDR3 has 19 residues. In nucleotides, the CDR3 is TGTGCCAGCAGCAAAAGCGTCGCCCCCTGGCGCGGGAGAGTATACGAGCAGTACTTC. This encodes CASSKSVAPWRGRVYEQYF.

The V gene is TRBV5-4, the J gene TRBJ2-2; 9 nucleotides align to TRBD1. Germline-derived CDR1 and CDR2 are SGHNT and YYREEE (reference sequence). CDR3 size: 16 residues. The junction had 8 bases not matched to a gene; V was cut back by 4 bases and J by 4 bases. The CDR3 is CASSRGTGTLTGELFF. In DNA, the CDR3 is TGTGCCAGCAGCCGAGGGACAGGGACCCTCACCGGGGAGCTGTTTTTT.

This clone occurred a few times. The rearrangement joins TRBV30 to TRBJ1-4; 7 bases agree with TRBD1. Losses at the gene ends were 1 base for V and 5 bases for J; bases not matched to a gene: 7. This CDR3 comprises 15 residues. Germline CDR1 and CDR2: GTSNPN and SVGIG (reference sequence). CDR3 nucleotide sequence: TGTGCCTGGAGTGAGCCCAGGGGGGCGAATGAAAAACTGTTTTTT. Translation: CAWSEPRGANEKLFF. Looking up the rest from reference TRBV30 and TRBJ1-4 gives the full variable domain: SQTIHQWPATLVQPVGSPLSLECTVEGTSNPNLYWYRQAAGRGLQLLFYSVGIGQISSEVPQNLSASRPQDRQFILSSKKLLLSDSGFYLCAWSEPRGANEKLFFGSGTQLSVL.

This clone was counted only a few times. The chain links TRBV7-2 to TRBJ2-1; D perhaps matches TRBD2 (5 bases). CDR3 length: 17 residues. CDR1 is SGHTA, CDR2 FQGNSA, per germline. Deletions cut 3 bases from V and 0 bases from J, with 15 bases between. This chain's CDR3 is CASSFPRSGSSYNEQFF. CDR3 coding DNA: TGTGCCAGCAGCTTCCCTCGGTCGGGGAGCTCCTACAATGAGCAGTTCTTC.

This clone has only a few counts. The chain is built from TRBV30 and TRBJ2-2; TRBD2 is a possible D gene (7 bases). V lost 1 base and J 4 bases, leaving 16 bases between the germline ends. CDR3 size: 16 residues. CDR1 is GTSNPN, CDR2 SVGIG, per germline (reference sequence). The CDR3 protein is CAWSDSRGAVTGELFF. The CDR3 region has the DNA TGTGCCTGGAGTGACAGCCGGGGGGCTGTCACCGGGGAGCTGTTTTTT.

The chain employs TRBV11-2 and TRBJ2-1, with 11 bases that match TRBD2. V was clipped by 6 bases and J by 4 bases; unmatched bases: 5. The V gene's germline CDR1 is SGHAT and CDR2 FQNNGV. This CDR3 is built from 15 residues. This CDR3 reads CASSSTSGAYNEQFF. CDR3 in DNA: TGTGCCAGCAGTTCGACTAGCGGGGCGTACAATGAGCAGTTCTTC.

The genes are TRBV30 and TRBJ1-6; D is possibly TRBD1 (6 bases). CDR1 and CDR2 from the germline V gene are GTSNPN and SVGIG (reference sequence). With 6 bases removed from V and 7 bases from J, the gap between germline ends came to 16 bases. The CDR3 has 14 residues. This chain's CDR3 is CACRTGIGNSPLHF. The DNA for the CDR3 is TGTGCCTGCCGAACAGGGATTGGGAATTCACCCCTCCACTTT.